This T cell receptor beta chain was profiled in a study of CD8+CD57+ T cells in acquired aplastic anemia. General study results and limits: Any difference that existed in CD8+ Simpson's diversity between patients and controls was not significant.

With regard to this clonotype: The antigen remains undetermined.

Germline V gives CDR1 SGHDT, CDR2 YYEEEE. V was pared by 4 bases and J by 10 bases, with 8 bases of the junction left unmatched. The CDR3 has 14 residues. Patients selected for sequencing had displayed CD8+CD57+ cell expansion by flow cytometry. In all patients, the disease was severe acquired aplastic anemia. Patients had received no therapy at the time of blood sampling. Genomic DNA, serving as template, underwent TCR beta VDJ and CDR3 profiling. Each CDR3 protein gets one entry after TCRdb re-called the reads with MiXCR. The sample lists 400,000 to 600,000 distinct CDR3 sequences; approximately 33% were seen once.

Input material: sorted CD4+, CD8+, or CD8+CD57+ T cells (not recorded which) from PBMCs. The chain couples TRBV5-6 to TRBJ1-6; 7 nucleotides align to TRBD1. This TCR was recovered from a human donor with aplastic anemia. CDR3 in amino acids: CASSRQGVWSPLHF. DNA of the CDR3: TGTGCCAGCAGCCGACAGGGCGTTTGGTCACCCCTCCACTTT. Drawing the rest from reference TRBV5-6 and TRBJ1-6, the complete variable domain is DAGVTQSPTHLIKTRGQQVTLRCSPKSGHDTVSWYQQALGQGPQFIFQYYEEEERQRGNFPDRFSGHQFPNYSSELNVNALLLGDSALYLCASSRQGVWSPLHFGNGTRLTVT.